This entry lists 30 T cell receptor beta chains sequenced from one sample in a study of Tregs in tolerant kidney transplant recipients. The protocol was immunoSEQ multiplex PCR, while the TCRdb copy is restricted to in-frame clones and leaves out a portion. The sample contains 62,000 or so clones, 95% to 98% of which appear only once. The source material was Tregs from blood, sampled before the transplant. Source of these receptors: a human donor who received a combined kidney and bone marrow transplant.

This clone was counted once. The genes are TRBV5-1 and TRBJ1-1; 7 positions agree with TRBD1. The CDR3 totals 14 residues. Germline lookup yields CDR1 SGHRS and CDR2 YFSETQ. The ends lost 2 bases at V and 2 bases at J; junction bases unmatched: 3. Here the CDR3 DNA reads TGCGCCAGCAGCTTTACAGGGGTAAACACTGAAGCTTTCTTT. Translation: CASSFTGVNTEAFF.

This chain links TRBV15 with TRBJ2-7; 8 bases match TRBD1. The V gene end was trimmed by 5 bases and the J gene end by 1 base; junction bases not matched to a gene: 7. Germline CDR1 is LNHNV and CDR2 is YYDKDF (reference sequence). The CDR3 has 15 residues. CDR3 nucleotide sequence: TGTGCCACCAGCTTGCCCGGGACAGGATCCTACGAGCAGTACTTC. It codes for CATSLPGTGSYEQYF.

The chain couples TRBV5-6 to TRBJ2-1, with 10 bases matching TRBD1. V was clipped by 2 bases and J by 3 bases; unmatched bases: 2. The CDR3 totals 15 residues. Germline CDR1 SGHDT, CDR2 YYEEEE. CDR3 sequence (DNA): TGTGCCAGCAGCTTCGGGACAGGGGTCTACAATGAGCAGTTCTTC. Residues: CASSFGTGVYNEQFF.

The chain combines TRBV6-5 with TRBJ1-5; D gene ambiguous. The V gene lost 5 bases and the J gene lost 0 bases, with 8 bases spanning the gap. This CDR3 is 14 amino acids long. Looked up from germline, CDR1 is MNHEY and CDR2 is SVGAGI. The CDR3 spells CASSRVHSNQPQHF. The CDR3 region has the DNA TGTGCCAGCAGTCGGGTCCATAGCAATCAGCCCCAGCATTTT.

The rearrangement links TRBV19 to TRBJ2-7; perhaps TRBD2 as D (5 bases). Germline V lookup: CDR1 LNHDA, CDR2 SQIVND (reference sequence). The CDR3 covers 15 residues. Trimming took off 1 base at V and 6 bases at J, with 16 bases between the two ends. The CDR3 bases are TGTGCCAGTAGTATAGCGCACTCCCGGAGGTCCGAGCAGTACTTC. Protein sequence: CASSIAHSRRSEQYF. The full variable domain, its missing parts supplied by reference TRBV19 and TRBJ2-7, is DGGITQSPKYLFRKEGQNVTLSCEQNLNHDAMYWYRQDPGQGLRLIYYSQIVNDFQKGDIAEGYSVSREKKESFPLTVTSAQKNPTAFYLCASSIAHSRRSEQYFGPGTRLTVT.

The chain carries TRBV5-1 and TRBJ2-2, with 8 bases lining up with TRBD2. The CDR3 contains 17 residues. V dropped 4 bases and J dropped 7; count of bases not matched to a gene: 15. CDR1 and CDR2 from the germline V gene are SGHRS and YFSETQ. The CDR3 spells CASSLPRLALEIGELFF. In DNA, the CDR3 is TGCGCCAGCAGCCTTCCTCGACTAGCGCTTGAAATCGGGGAGCTGTTTTTT.

This clone was seen only once. This chain connects TRBV5-1 to TRBJ1-6, with D tentatively TRBD1 (6 bases). This CDR3 comprises 16 residues. V lost 0 bases to trimming and J lost 4 bases, with 11 bases between them. Germline V gene data show CDR1 as SGHRS and CDR2 as YFSETQ. The CDR3 sequence: CASSLVGGTYNSPLHF. The CDR3 DNA sequence: TGCGCCAGCAGCTTGGTCGGGGGGACATATAATTCACCCCTCCACTTT.

The count of this clone is one. The CDR3 loop reads CASSQAFGNTIYF. CDR3 coding DNA: TGCGCCAGCAGCCAAGCTTTCGGAAACACCATATATTTT. The chain combines TRBV4-3 with TRBJ1-3; D gene ambiguous. CDR3 length: 13 amino acids. Per germline, CDR1 LGHNA and CDR2 YSLEER. Trimming removed 1 base at V and 4 bases at J, with 5 bases between.

The V call is TRBV30, the J call TRBJ2-7, with 7 bases aligning to TRBD1. The CDR3 is 13 residues long. Losses at the gene ends were 6 bases for V and 0 bases for J; bases not matched to a gene: 5. CDR1 is GTSNPN, CDR2 SVGIG, per germline (reference sequence). The CDR3 coding sequence is TGTGCCTGCCGGGACAGACACTCCTACGAGCAGTACTTC. This translates into CACRDRHSYEQYF. Together with reference TRBV30 and TRBJ2-7, the CDR3 gives the full variable domain: SQTIHQWPATLVQPVGSPLSLECTVEGTSNPNLYWYRQAAGRGLQLLFYSVGIGQISSEVPQNLSASRPQDRQFILSSKKLLLSDSGFYLCACRDRHSYEQYFGPGTRLTVT.

This chain connects TRBV5-6 to TRBJ1-1, with D unclear. Germline V CDR1 and CDR2: SGHDT, YYEEEE. V lost 5 bases and J lost 0, with 14 bases in between. This CDR3 comprises 15 residues. CDR3 nucleotide sequence: TGTGCCAGCAGGGATTCTAGGAAGATGAACACTGAAGCTTTCTTT. Its translation: CASRDSRKMNTEAFF.

The chain employs TRBV19 and TRBJ1-1, with D perhaps matching TRBD1 (6 bases). Germline CDR1 reads LNHDA; CDR2 reads SQIVND (reference sequence). The length of the CDR3 is 13 residues. With 7 bases removed from V and 1 base from J, the gap between germline ends came to 10 bases. The CDR3 region has the DNA TGTGCCAGTAAGACAGGTTGGAACACTGAAGCTTTCTTT. It codes for CASKTGWNTEAFF.

This chain connects TRBV28 to TRBJ2-7, with 9 nucleotides matching TRBD1. J was trimmed by 0 bases and V by 6 bases; bases with no gene match: 6. This CDR3 comprises 15 residues. CDR1 is MDHEN, CDR2 SYDVKM, per germline. This CDR3 is CASRPPGQGSYEQYF. CDR3 coding DNA: TGTGCCAGCAGGCCTCCGGGACAGGGCTCCTACGAGCAGTACTTC.

The chain joins TRBV5-1 to TRBJ2-7, with D perhaps TRBD1 (5 bases). The CDR3 is made up of 15 amino acids. The V end was cut by 1 base, the J end by 5 bases, with 16 bases between. Looked up from germline, CDR1 is SGHRS and CDR2 is YFSETQ. The CDR3, as DNA: TGCGCCAGCAGCTTGCAGGGTCGGAACCCTCACGAGCAGTACTTC. Translating gives CASSLQGRNPHEQYF.

This chain links TRBV5-1 with TRBJ2-5; D tentatively fits TRBD1 or TRBD2 (5 bases each). V gave up 4 bases and J gave up 5 bases, with 18 bases separating them. CDR3 length equals 15 residues. Germline V gene lookup returns CDR1 SGHRS and CDR2 YFSETQ. The CDR3: CASSLGRTMAETQYF. The CDR3 DNA reads as TGCGCCAGCAGCCTGGGACGGACAATGGCGGAGACCCAGTACTTC.

CDR3 DNA: TGCGCCAGCAGCCATTCTAGCAGTTACGAGCAGTACTTC. Protein product: CASSHSSSYEQYF. The chain employs TRBV5-1 and TRBJ2-7, with D perhaps TRBD2 (5 bases). Trimming removed 4 bases from V and 4 bases from J, with 12 bases in between. The CDR3 covers 13 residues. CDR1 is SGHRS and CDR2 is YFSETQ in the germline V gene.

V gene TRBV7-3 combines with J gene TRBJ2-3; possible D gene TRBD1, 7 bases. Germline values: CDR1 SGHTA, CDR2 FQGTGA. V lost 6 bases and J 3 bases, leaving 10 bases between the germline ends. This CDR3 is 13 amino acids long. The DNA for the CDR3 is TGTGCCAGCAGTCAGGGGGGAACAGATACGCAGTATTTT. This sequence encodes CASSQGGTDTQYF.

This sequence joins TRBV19 and TRBJ1-1, with a possible D match to TRBD1 (5 bases). The CDR3 extends over 14 amino acids. Trimming took off 7 bases at V and 4 bases at J, with 16 bases between the two ends. Germline CDR1 LNHDA, CDR2 SQIVND (reference sequence). The CDR3 here is CASKISRQRTEAFF. The CDR3 DNA sequence: TGTGCCAGTAAAATTTCCAGACAGCGCACTGAAGCTTTCTTT. The full variable domain, rest sourced from reference TRBV19 and TRBJ1-1, is DGGITQSPKYLFRKEGQNVTLSCEQNLNHDAMYWYRQDPGQGLRLIYYSQIVNDFQKGDIAEGYSVSREKKESFPLTVTSAQKNPTAFYLCASKISRQRTEAFFGQGTRLTVV.

The V call is TRBV5-1, the J call TRBJ2-3; 9 bases align to TRBD2. Germline assignment: CDR1 SGHRS and CDR2 YFSETQ. This CDR3 is built from 16 residues. The V segment lost 0 bases and the J segment 2 bases; nucleotides outside the gene matches: 4. The CDR3 is CASSLEASGNTDTQYF. The CDR3 coding sequence is TGCGCCAGCAGCTTGGAGGCTAGCGGGAACACAGATACGCAGTATTTT.

The chain combines TRBV19 with TRBJ1-2, with 9 bases that match TRBD1. Germline loops: CDR1 LNHDA, CDR2 SQIVND (reference sequence). V lost 8 bases and J lost 8; bases outside the gene matches: 12. This CDR3 region has 14 residues. CDR3 nucleotides: TGTGCCAGTCAGTCCCGGGACAGGGTCGGGGGCTACACCTTC. The encoded protein is CASQSRDRVGGYTF. The whole variable domain, remainder taken from reference TRBV19 and TRBJ1-2, is DGGITQSPKYLFRKEGQNVTLSCEQNLNHDAMYWYRQDPGQGLRLIYYSQIVNDFQKGDIAEGYSVSREKKESFPLTVTSAQKNPTAFYLCASQSRDRVGGYTFGSGTRLTVV.

J is TRBJ2-5 and V is TRBV6-1; TRBD1 aligns across 8 bases. After removal of 5 bases from V and 4 bases from J, the junction contained 0 bases not matched to a gene. In germline, CDR1 is MNHNS, CDR2 SASEGT. The CDR3 extends over 12 amino acids. In DNA form, the CDR3 reads TGTGCCAGCAGTACAGGGGGAGAGACCCAGTACTTC. This gives the protein CASSTGGETQYF.

V is TRBV11-2 and J is TRBJ2-7; 11 bases match TRBD2. Trimming at V came to 3 bases and at J to 5 bases, leaving 6 bases not matched to a gene. Per germline, CDR1 SGHAT and CDR2 FQNNGV. This CDR3 has 15 residues. The DNA for the CDR3 is TGTGCCAGCAGCTTCAATCCGGGACTAGCGGACGAGCAGTACTTC. This sequence encodes CASSFNPGLADEQYF.

This clone was seen once. This rearrangement joins TRBV10-1 to TRBJ2-1, with a weak D call TRBD1 (6 bases). CDR3 length equals 15 residues. CDR1 is WNHNN, CDR2 SYGVQD, per germline (reference sequence). The V end lost 9 bases, the J end lost 0 bases, and 15 bases lay between the germline ends. In nucleotides, the CDR3 is TGCGCCAGAAGGACAGAAATGAGCTCCTACAATGAGCAGTTCTTC. Translation: CARRTEMSSYNEQFF.

The V and J genes are TRBV18 and TRBJ1-2, with unresolved D. Trimming removed 3 bases from V and 5 bases from J, with 10 bases in between. Germline V gene lookup returns CDR1 KGHSH and CDR2 LQKENI. The CDR3 runs 13 residues. The CDR3 nucleotides read TGTGCCAGCTCACCGGCAGGTCGTTATGGCTACACCTTC. Residues: CASSPAGRYGYTF.

The chain combines TRBV11-1 with TRBJ2-6; 7 bases are a match to TRBD1. CDR1 is SGHAT and CDR2 is FQDESV in the germline V gene (reference sequence). With V trimmed by 5 bases and J by 0 bases, 7 bases remained unmatched. CDR3 length: 17 residues. In DNA form, the CDR3 reads TGTGCCAGCAGCCGGGACAGCTTCGTCTCTGGGGCCAACGTCCTGACTTTC. Translated: CASSRDSFVSGANVLTF.

V and J are TRBV7-8 and TRBJ1-2, with 7 bases that match TRBD1. Trimming at V came to 3 bases and at J to 4 bases, leaving 8 bases not matched to a gene. The CDR3 is 15 amino acids. CDR1 is SGHVS and CDR2 is FQNEAQ in the germline V gene. The CDR3: CASSFRNRGAYGYTF. CDR3 in DNA: TGTGCCAGCAGCTTCCGGAACAGGGGCGCCTATGGCTACACCTTC.

CDR3 nucleotides: TGTGCCAGCAGCTTTGTGTCAGCGGAATCACCCCTCCACTTT. It specifies CASSFVSAESPLHF. The chain couples TRBV11-2 to TRBJ1-6; no reliable D call. The V gene lost 3 bases and the J gene lost 10 bases, with 13 bases spanning the gap. Germline CDR1 and CDR2: SGHAT and FQNNGV. This CDR3 is built from 14 residues.

J is TRBJ1-6 and V is TRBV9, with a weak D call TRBD1 (5 bases). Germline CDR1 is SGDLS and CDR2 is YYNGEE. CDR3 length equals 16 residues. V lost 0 bases and J lost 0, with 7 bases in between. In DNA form, the CDR3 reads TGTGCCAGCAGCGTAGGGGGGGGCTCCTATAATTCACCCCTCCACTTT. It encodes CASSVGGGSYNSPLHF.

The rearrangement joins TRBV18 to TRBJ2-7; D perhaps matches TRBD1 (5 bases). The CDR3 spans 13 residues. V lost 5 bases and J lost 2, with 10 bases in between. From germline, CDR1 is KGHSH and CDR2 LQKENI. CDR3 in amino acids: CASSRGRAYEQYF. In nucleotides, the CDR3 is TGTGCCAGCTCAAGGGGCAGAGCCTACGAGCAGTACTTC.

The chain is built from TRBV28 and TRBJ2-1; 8 nucleotides line up with TRBD2. Looked up from germline, CDR1 is MDHEN and CDR2 is SYDVKM. The CDR3 runs to 12 residues. V lost 6 bases to trimming and J lost 15 bases; unmatched junction nucleotides: 10. CDR3 sequence reads: CASSQSGTSVFF. The CDR3 DNA reads TGTGCCAGCAGCCAATCCGGGACTAGTGTGTTCTTC. Variable domain in full (rest from reference TRBV28 and TRBJ2-1): DVKVTQSSRYLVKRTGEKVFLECVQDMDHENMFWYRQDPGLGLRLIYFSYDVKMKEKGDIPEGYSVSREKKERFSLILESASTNQTSMYLCASSQSGTSVFFGPGTRLTVL.

J is TRBJ2-7 and V is TRBV18; no reliable D call. CDR3 length equals 12 residues. V lost 0 bases and J lost 6, with 6 bases in between. CDR1 and CDR2 from the germline V gene are KGHSH and LQKENI. For the CDR3, the DNA is TGTGCCAGCTCACCACCGTCAGGCGAGCAGTACTTC. Translated, it gives CASSPPSGEQYF.